Listed below are T cell receptor beta chains from one sample, sequenced in a study of blood T cell repertoires in COVID-19. TCRdb keeps only in-frame clones here, not all; method: immunoSEQ multiplex PCR. The sample includes about 160,000 clones, 70% to 90% seen only once; the top ten take about 3.9%. Input material: peripheral blood. Receptor source: a woman aged 70-85 years with acute or convalescent COVID-19. Both conserved end residues are part of each CDR3. Each record gives: clone size, V gene, J gene, D gene, CDR3 protein, CDR3 DNA. The D gene is left open where the match is weak. Size is omitted from some rows. Given values are once, few, many or a class for expanded clones.

>.|TRBV19|TRBJ2-1|TRBD2
CASSPGTSLLNEQFF
TGTGCCAGTAGTCCCGGGACTAGCTTGCTCAATGAGCAGTTCTTC
>few|TRBV19|TRBJ1-5|.
CASSIQGLSNQPQHF
TGTGCCAGTAGTATACAGGGGCTTAGCAATCAGCCCCAGCATTTT
>.|TRBV19|TRBJ2-6|.
CASRAGPSGANVLTF
TGTGCCAGCAGGGCAGGCCCCTCTGGGGCCAACGTCCTGACTTTC
>.|TRBV10-3|TRBJ2-1|TRBD2
CATTGLAASNEQFF
TGTGCCACGACGGGACTAGCGGCGAGCAATGAGCAGTTCTTC
>.|TRBV30|TRBJ2-3|TRBD1
CAWSTRTGKPSTDTQYF
TGTGCCTGGAGTACCCGGACAGGAAAACCTAGCACAGATACGCAGTATTTT
>.|TRBV3-1/TRBV3-2|TRBJ2-5|TRBD2
CASSQLAGETQYF
TGTGCCAGCAGCCAGCTAGCGGGAGAGACCCAGTACTTC
>.|TRBV6-1|TRBJ1-1|.
CASSEEGWGPGGMNTEAFF
TGTGCCAGCAGTGAAGAGGGTTGGGGCCCTGGCGGCATGAACACTGAAGCTTTCTTT
>.|TRBV19|TRBJ1-3|.
CATIPHWSSGNTIYF
TGTGCCACCATTCCGCATTGGAGCTCTGGAAACACCATATATTTT
>once|TRBV6-1|TRBJ2-1|TRBD1
CASSERRTGGRGEQFF
TGTGCCAGCAGTGAAAGGCGTACAGGGGGCCGTGGTGAGCAGTTCTTC
>.|TRBV5-1|TRBJ1-1|.
CASSLASPENPMNTEAFF
TGCGCCAGCAGCTTGGCCTCTCCGGAGAACCCCATGAACACTGAAGCTTTCTTT
>.|TRBV12-3/TRBV12-4|TRBJ1-5|.
CASSPLSNQPQHF
TGTGCCAGCAGTCCCCTCTCCAATCAGCCCCAGCATTTT
>.|TRBV6-1|TRBJ2-2|.
CASSEAGLVDTGELFF
TGTGCCAGCAGTGAAGCGGGGCTCGTAGACACCGGGGAGCTGTTTTTT
>.|TRBV7-9|TRBJ1-2|.
CASSFQGQRTRGGNGYTF
TGTGCCAGCAGCTTTCAGGGTCAACGGACCCGGGGAGGAAATGGCTACACCTTC
>.|TRBV9|TRBJ2-1|TRBD2
CASSATPSGGNEQFF
TGTGCCAGCAGCGCGACGCCGAGCGGGGGCAATGAGCAGTTCTTC
>once|TRBV7-9|TRBJ2-3|TRBD1
CASTNVGGQASHTQYF
TGTGCCAGCACCAACGTCGGCGGACAGGCATCGCATACGCAGTATTTT
>.|TRBV20-1|TRBJ2-5|.
CSASRTPRETQYF
TGCAGTGCTAGTCGGACTCCGCGAGAGACCCAGTACTTC
>.|TRBV6-2/TRBV6-3|TRBJ2-1|.
CASSPGLTYNEQFF
TGTGCCAGCAGCCCGGGACTTACCTACAATGAGCAGTTCTTC
>once|TRBV5-4|TRBJ2-4|TRBD1
CASSLQGASNIQYF
TGTGCCAGCAGCTTACAGGGGGCTTCGAACATTCAGTACTTC
>.|TRBV20-1|TRBJ1-2|TRBD1
CSASPRQGADGYTF
TGCAGTGCTAGTCCCAGACAGGGGGCAGATGGCTACACCTTC
>.|TRBV10-3|TRBJ1-6|TRBD1
CAISTTGNNSPLHF
TGTGCCATCAGCACGACAGGGAATAATTCACCCCTCCACTTT
>few|TRBV4-1|TRBJ1-4|.
CASSQDTFTGTTEKLFF
TGCGCCAGCAGCCAAGATACGTTCACAGGGACGACGGAAAAACTGTTTTTT
>.|TRBV19|TRBJ1-3|.
CASSIGRSGNTIYF
TGTGCCAGTAGTATTGGGCGATCTGGAAACACCATATATTTT
>.|TRBV4-1|TRBJ2-2|TRBD2
CASSPERGNTGELFF
TGCGCCAGCAGCCCGGAGCGGGGAAACACCGGGGAGCTGTTTTTT
>.|TRBV11-2|TRBJ2-7|TRBD1
CASSSDRGLYYEQYF
TGTGCCAGCAGCTCGGACAGGGGGTTGTATTACGAGCAGTACTTC
>.|TRBV19|TRBJ2-3|TRBD2
CASRETSGGISTTDTQYF
TGTGCCAGTAGAGAGACTAGCGGGGGGATAAGCACCACAGATACGCAGTATTTT
>.|TRBV24-1|TRBJ1-4|.
CATSDGDGSANEKLFF
TGTGCCACCAGTGACGGTGACGGGTCCGCTAATGAAAAACTGTTTTTT
>.|TRBV7-2|TRBJ2-3|TRBD1
CASSLGTGKGTDTQYF
TGTGCCAGCAGCTTAGGGACAGGGAAGGGGACAGATACGCAGTATTTT
>.|TRBV7-8|TRBJ2-1|.
CASSLAFGVGNEQFF
TGTGCCAGCAGCTTAGCGTTCGGAGTAGGAAATGAGCAGTTCTTC